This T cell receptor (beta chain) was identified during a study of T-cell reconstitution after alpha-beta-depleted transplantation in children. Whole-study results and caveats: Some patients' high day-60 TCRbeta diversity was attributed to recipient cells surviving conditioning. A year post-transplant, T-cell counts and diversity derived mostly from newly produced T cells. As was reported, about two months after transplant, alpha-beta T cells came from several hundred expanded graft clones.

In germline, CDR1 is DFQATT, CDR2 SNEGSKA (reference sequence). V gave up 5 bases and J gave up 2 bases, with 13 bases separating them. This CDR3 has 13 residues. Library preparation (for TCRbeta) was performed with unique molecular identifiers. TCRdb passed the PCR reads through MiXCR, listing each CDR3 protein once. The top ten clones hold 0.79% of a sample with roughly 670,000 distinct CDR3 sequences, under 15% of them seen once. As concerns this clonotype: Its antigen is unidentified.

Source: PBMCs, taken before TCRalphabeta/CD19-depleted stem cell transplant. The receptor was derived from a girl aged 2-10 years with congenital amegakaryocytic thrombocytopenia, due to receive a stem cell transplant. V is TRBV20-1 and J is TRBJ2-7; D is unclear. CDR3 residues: CSAQHDLTYEQYF. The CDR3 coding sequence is TGCAGTGCTCAACACGACCTAACCTACGAGCAGTACTTC.